A single sample is the source of the 20 T cell receptor beta chains below, sequenced in a study of cytomegalovirus exposure and HLA in healthy donors. Primers: 60 Vbeta forward and 13 Jbeta reverse. Profiling relied on immunoSEQ multiplex PCR, and the TCRdb table lists in-frame clones only, not all of them. The profile shows fewer than 150,000 clones, over 70% of them singletons. Specimen: PBMCs. Source of these receptors: a male donor in good health and CMV-seronegative.

This sequence joins TRBV18 and TRBJ1-6; tentatively, D is TRBD1 (5 bases). V was shortened by 6 bases and J by 7 bases, with 16 bases between the two germline ends. The CDR3 has 15 amino acids. CDR1 is KGHSH and CDR2 is LQKENI in the germline V gene. This CDR3 is CASSAYRFGNSPLHF. CDR3 nucleotide sequence: TGTGCCAGCTCCGCCTACAGGTTTGGGAATTCACCCCTCCACTTT.

The gene calls are TRBV27 and TRBJ1-2; 8 nucleotides line up with TRBD1. The CDR3 runs to 14 residues. V was clipped by 5 bases and J by 5 bases; unmatched bases: 7. Looked up from germline, CDR1 is MNHEY and CDR2 is SMNVEV (reference sequence). CDR3 nucleotide sequence: TGTGCCAGCAGTAAGGACAGGGACTTTTATGGCTACACCTTC. It specifies CASSKDRDFYGYTF.

DNA for the CDR3: TGTGCCAGCAGCTCAACAGGGAGCCCTAATTCACCCCTCCACTTT. Its protein is CASSSTGSPNSPLHF. This chain joins TRBV11-2 and TRBJ1-6; tentatively, D is TRBD1 (6 bases). Trimming removed 4 bases from V and 6 bases from J, with 13 bases in between. CDR3 length equals 15 residues. Looked up from germline, CDR1 is SGHAT and CDR2 is FQNNGV.

The rearrangement uses TRBV27 and TRBJ2-7; TRBD1 is a possible D gene (7 bases). Germline-derived CDR1 and CDR2 are MNHEY and SMNVEV (reference sequence). The CDR3 spans 14 residues. Trimming removed 2 bases at V and 2 bases at J, with 10 bases between. DNA of the CDR3: TGTGCCAGCAGTTTAGGCAGGGGGGCCTACGAGCAGTACTTC. It specifies CASSLGRGAYEQYF.

The chain has TRBV2 and TRBJ1-6; TRBD1 aligns across 9 bases. This CDR3 is built from 15 residues. Germline CDR1 is SNHLY and CDR2 is FYNNEI. Trimming cost V 6 bases and J 13 bases; bases outside gene matches: 13. The CDR3: CASRGQGGFRGPLHF. For the CDR3, the DNA is TGTGCCAGCAGGGGACAGGGAGGTTTTCGGGGGCCCCTCCACTTT. Variable domain in full (rest from reference TRBV2 and TRBJ1-6): EPEVTQTPSHQVTQMGQEVILRCVPISNHLYFYWYRQILGQKVEFLVSFYNNEISEKSEIFDDQFSVERPDGSNFTLKIRSTKLEDSAMYFCASRGQGGFRGPLHFGNGTRLTVT.

The chain joins TRBV2 to TRBJ1-1; no firm D call. V dropped 3 bases and J dropped 3 bases, with 11 bases sitting between them. This CDR3 comprises 14 residues. CDR1 SNHLY and CDR2 FYNNEI come from the germline V gene. Written as DNA, the CDR3 is TGTGCCAGCAGTGAGTCCGTATCGTACACTGAAGCTTTCTTT. As protein: CASSESVSYTEAFF.

V is TRBV5-1 and J is TRBJ2-3, with D possibly being TRBD1 (6 bases). The CDR3 covers 14 residues. V lost 4 bases and J lost 0, with 9 bases in between. Germline loops: CDR1 SGHRS, CDR2 YFSETQ. The DNA for the CDR3 is TGCGCCAGCAGCCTACAGGGCAGCACAGATACGCAGTATTTT. Its translation: CASSLQGSTDTQYF.

This clone showed up just once. The chain links TRBV9 to TRBJ2-1; D unresolved. Trimming took off 1 base at V and 2 bases at J, with 10 bases between the two ends. CDR3 length: 15 amino acids. CDR1 is SGDLS and CDR2 is YYNGEE in the germline V gene. CDR3 nucleotides: TGTGCCAGCAGCGTACAAGCCGGTACCTACAATGAGCAGTTCTTC. This sequence encodes CASSVQAGTYNEQFF. The full variable domain, with the rest looked up from reference TRBV9 and TRBJ2-1, is DSGVTQTPKHLITATGQRVTLRCSPRSGDLSVYWYQQSLDQGLQFLIQYYNGEERAKGNILERFSAQQFPDLHSELNLSSLELGDSALYFCASSVQAGTYNEQFFGPGTRLTVL.

V usage is TRBV28 and J usage is TRBJ2-5; D remains unclear. CDR3 size: 15 residues. CDR1 is MDHEN and CDR2 is SYDVKM in the germline V gene. Between the trimmed V and J ends, which lost 2 bases and 5 bases, there was a span of 15 bases. The CDR3 coding sequence is TGTGCCAGCAGTTTAGGCAGAGACTTCGGGGAGACCCAGTACTTC. Translation gives CASSLGRDFGETQYF.

This rearrangement joins TRBV29-1 to TRBJ2-3; tentatively, D is TRBD1 (5 bases). The CDR3 is made up of 13 amino acids. Trimming removed 8 bases at V and 0 bases at J, with 12 bases between. Looked up from germline, CDR1 is SQVTM and CDR2 is ANQGSEA. CDR3 protein: CSLQVTSTDTQYF. CDR3 in DNA: TGCAGCCTACAGGTCACCAGCACAGATACGCAGTATTTT.

The chain recombines TRBV7-8 with TRBJ1-5; perhaps TRBD1 as D (6 bases). CDR1 and CDR2 from the germline V gene are SGHVS and FQNEAQ. The V end lost 2 bases, the J end lost 1 base, and 6 bases lay between the germline ends. The CDR3 spans 14 residues. This CDR3 is CASSLQGSNQPQHF. The CDR3 DNA is TGTGCCAGCAGCTTACAGGGGAGCAATCAGCCCCAGCATTTT.

This chain joins TRBV27 and TRBJ2-6, with D unresolved. The CDR3 is 16 amino acids. V lost 3 bases, J lost 0 bases, and 9 bases lay in between. The germline CDR1 and CDR2 sequences are MNHEY and SMNVEV (reference sequence). The CDR3 bases are TGTGCCAGCAGTTTTCAGTGGCTCTCTGGGGCCAACGTCCTGACTTTC. It encodes CASSFQWLSGANVLTF.

This clone was counted a few times. The J gene is TRBJ1-1, the V gene TRBV19, with 7 positions matching TRBD1. Germline CDR1 and CDR2: LNHDA and SQIVND (reference sequence). This CDR3 has 17 residues. The J segment lost 3 bases and the V segment lost 4 bases, leaving 14 bases of the junction unmatched. CDR3 in amino acids: CASSKRTGVEWYTEAFF. In nucleotides, the CDR3 is TGTGCCAGTAGTAAACGGACAGGTGTGGAGTGGTACACTGAAGCTTTCTTT.

The chain has TRBV5-1 and TRBJ2-1; D possibly corresponds to TRBD1 (5 bases). CDR3 length: 15 residues. Germline CDR1 is SGHRS and CDR2 is YFSETQ. Trimming took off 5 bases at V and 0 bases at J, with 12 bases between the two ends. CDR3 region: CASSQGFISYNEQFF. CDR3 coding DNA: TGCGCCAGCAGTCAGGGTTTTATCTCCTACAATGAGCAGTTCTTC.

This sequence joins TRBV6-5 and TRBJ1-2, with a tentative D call TRBD1 (6 bases). V was trimmed by 3 bases and J by 0 bases, leaving 11 bases between them. CDR3 length: 15 amino acids. In germline, CDR1 is MNHEY, CDR2 SVGAGI. CDR3 DNA sequence: TGTGCCAGCAGTTATTCCCACAGGGCTAACTATGGCTACACCTTC. Translated: CASSYSHRANYGYTF.

V gene TRBV15 combines with J gene TRBJ1-3; tentatively, D is TRBD1 (5 bases). The CDR3 covers 13 residues. V lost 8 bases, J lost 0 bases, and 8 bases lay in between. CDR1 is LNHNV and CDR2 is YYDKDF in the germline V gene (reference sequence). The CDR3 spells CATGTDSGNTIYF. The CDR3 coding sequence is TGTGCCACCGGGACTGACTCTGGAAACACCATATATTTT.

DNA of the CDR3: TGTGCCAGCTCACCAGGGACAGGTCAAGGTGGCTACACCTTC. Its translation is CASSPGTGQGGYTF. The chain has TRBV18 and TRBJ1-2, with 8 positions matching TRBD1. Germline CDR1 and CDR2: KGHSH and LQKENI. The CDR3 is 14 amino acids. Trimming took 2 bases from V and 7 from J; bases not matched to a gene: 6.

This clone came up once. V gene TRBV12-5 combines with J gene TRBJ1-6; tentative D call: TRBD1 (5 bases). The CDR3 loop spans 11 amino acids. Germline-derived CDR1 and CDR2 are LGHNT and FRNRAP. The V gene lost 6 bases and the J gene lost 13 bases, with 10 bases spanning the gap. The CDR3 bases are TGTGCTAGTGGATCTAAGGGGCCCCTCCACTTT. Its protein is CASGSKGPLHF.

V usage is TRBV29-1 and J usage is TRBJ2-1; possibly TRBD1 for D (6 bases). The CDR3 covers 13 residues. Germline-derived CDR1 and CDR2 are SQVTM and ANQGSEA. V lost 4 bases and J lost 8, with 15 bases in between. Written as DNA, the CDR3 is TGCAGCGTTGCCAGGGGTCAGGGCGATGAGCAGTTCTTC. Translated, it gives CSVARGQGDEQFF.

The chain has TRBV28 and TRBJ1-6, with TRBD1 matching 8 bases. V gave up 5 bases and J gave up 9 bases; unmatched junction bases: 12. Germline-derived CDR1 and CDR2 are MDHEN and SYDVKM. There are 16 residues in the CDR3. The CDR3, as DNA: TGTGCCAGCAGTACCTTGGACAGGGCGCCGACTTCACCCCTCCACTTT. The encoded protein is CASSTLDRAPTSPLHF.